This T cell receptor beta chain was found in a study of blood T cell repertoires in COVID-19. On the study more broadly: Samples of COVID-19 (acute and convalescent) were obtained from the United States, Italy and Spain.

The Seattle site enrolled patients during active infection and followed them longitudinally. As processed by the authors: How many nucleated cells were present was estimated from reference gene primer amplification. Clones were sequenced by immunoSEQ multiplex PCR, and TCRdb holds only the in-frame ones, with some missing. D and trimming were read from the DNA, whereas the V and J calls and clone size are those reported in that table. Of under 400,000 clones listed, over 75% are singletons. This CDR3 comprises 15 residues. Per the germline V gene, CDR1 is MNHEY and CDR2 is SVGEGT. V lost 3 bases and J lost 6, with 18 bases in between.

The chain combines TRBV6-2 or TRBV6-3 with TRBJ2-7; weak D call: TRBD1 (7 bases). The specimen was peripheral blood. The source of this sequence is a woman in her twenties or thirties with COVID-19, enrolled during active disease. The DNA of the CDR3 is TGTGCCAGCAGTTATGTGCCAGGGGGAGGCGGCGAGCAGTACTTC. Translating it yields CASSYVPGGGGEQYF.